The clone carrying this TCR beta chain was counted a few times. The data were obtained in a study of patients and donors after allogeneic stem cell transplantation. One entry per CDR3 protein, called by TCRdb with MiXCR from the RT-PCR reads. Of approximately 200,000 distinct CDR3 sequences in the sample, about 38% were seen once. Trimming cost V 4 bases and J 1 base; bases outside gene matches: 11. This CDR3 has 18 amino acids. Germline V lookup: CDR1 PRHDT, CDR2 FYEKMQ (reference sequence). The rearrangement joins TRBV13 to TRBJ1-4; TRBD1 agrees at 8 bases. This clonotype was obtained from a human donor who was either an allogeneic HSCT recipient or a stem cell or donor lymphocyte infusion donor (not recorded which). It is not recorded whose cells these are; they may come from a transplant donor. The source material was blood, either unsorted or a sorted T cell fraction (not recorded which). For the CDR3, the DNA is TGTGCCAGCAGCTCGTCCCGGGACAGGCGTCTAACTAATGAAAAACTGTTTTTT. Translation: CASSSSRDRRLTNEKLFF.